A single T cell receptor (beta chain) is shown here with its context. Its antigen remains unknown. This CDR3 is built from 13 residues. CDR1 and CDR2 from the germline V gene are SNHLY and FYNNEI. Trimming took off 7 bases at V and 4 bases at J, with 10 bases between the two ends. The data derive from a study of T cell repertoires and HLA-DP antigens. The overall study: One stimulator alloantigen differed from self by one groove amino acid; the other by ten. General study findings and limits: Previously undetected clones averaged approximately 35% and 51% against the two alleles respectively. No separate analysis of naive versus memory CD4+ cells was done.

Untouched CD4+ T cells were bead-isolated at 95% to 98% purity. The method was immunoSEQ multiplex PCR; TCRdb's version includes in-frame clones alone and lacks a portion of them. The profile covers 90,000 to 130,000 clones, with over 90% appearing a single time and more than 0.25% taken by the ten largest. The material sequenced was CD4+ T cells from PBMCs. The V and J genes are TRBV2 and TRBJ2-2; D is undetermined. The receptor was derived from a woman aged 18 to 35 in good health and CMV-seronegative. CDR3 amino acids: CASNRLGTGELFF. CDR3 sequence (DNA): TGTGCCAGCAACCGGCTGGGCACCGGGGAGCTGTTTTTT.